The following is a T cell receptor beta chain sequence with its context. What this receptor recognizes is not known. No per-base quality is available; no much larger clone lies one base away. These data come from a study of shared clonotypes between healthy human individuals (dated by TCRdb to 2018 to 2021). As for the study more broadly: A few men and two women, aged 18 to 49 years, made up the cohort. For each donor, three plates each were used for CD4 naive and CD4 memory, two plates were used for CD8 naive, and one plate was used for CD8 memory. To estimate repertoire size and how much clonotypes are shared between individuals, the study performed deep sequencing of blood TCR repertoires from roughly five healthy adults. Different laboratories and diverse techniques were used to prepare libraries and sequence TCR repertoires, to increase sequencing depth and limit assay-specific biases. Each donor's leukapheresis produced roughly between roughly 0.9 and 9 billion PBMCs.

Results the study describes overall, beyond this receptor: When several donors were compared, the shared fraction of clonotypes was about 5% for naive CD4, roughly 3.3% for naive CD8, more than 2% for memory CD4, and about 0.36% for memory CD8. The small number of donors limited the genetic and exposure-history diversity represented. Incomplete sequencing was indicated by rarefaction of sorted-subset datasets, despite the large sequencing depth. Larger estimated clonotype richness was generally found for naive subsets than for memory subsets. Pairwise subsampling led to the expectation that sequencing depth would affect the degree of clonotype sharing among donors. Higher generation probabilities were observed for clonotypes shared by all four sorted-subset donors than for non-shared clonotypes. Sampling was restricted to blood, and TCR repertoires in tissues likely differ from the TCR repertoires found in blood.

Donors were healthy HIV-negative adults with no recently reported acute infections or vaccinations. Only Caucasian adults living in Nashville, Tennessee, USA were represented among the donors. CD4+ T cells were enriched by magnetic negative selection; naive cells were then positively selected on CD45RA, and the negative fraction formed the memory subset. Blood was collected by leukapheresis, and PBMCs were isolated by Ficoll-Histopaque density gradient centrifugation and then cryopreserved in liquid nitrogen vapor phase. Analytical flow cytometry was used to check the purity and quantity of each magnetically sorted T cell population. From each sorted fraction, genomic DNA was isolated and quantified by UV absorbance on a Nanodrop 2000c. Using the deep immunoSEQ assay, multiplex PCR amplified TCR CDR3 regions from genomic DNA. For each cell subset, the extracted genomic DNA was distributed evenly across all wells of several immunoSEQ 96-well plates, and each plate served as one replicate. Each replicate PCR for sorted subsets received 200 ng genomic DNA, equal to about 30,000 T cell genomes. Purified libraries were measured with a Qubit 3.0 fluorometer, size-checked on a Bioanalyzer 2100, and measured again with the KAPA Library Quantification kit. Every immunoSEQ 96-well plate was sequenced on a separate single-read 150-cycle Illumina NextSeq 550 flow cell. The paper's data handling went like this. The immunoSEQ output contained only junctional sequences without quality scores, so filtering could not match that applied to full-length reads. Sequences were annotated with PyIR, a Python wrapper for IgBLAST v1.9, using IMGT germline references to assign V/J genes and CDR3. Reads were removed for weak V/J assignments (E-value above 1e-6), missing CDR3, stop codons, out-of-frame junctions, or ambiguous translated residues. V3J clonotypes were defined as sequences sharing the same inferred V gene, J gene, and CDR3 amino acid sequence. To compute the percentage overlap between repertoires, the number of shared unique clonotypes was divided by the size of the smaller repertoire. RTK rarefaction, the Chao1 estimator, and Recon v2.1 estimates of unobserved clonotypes were used to assess repertoire richness. Generation probabilities for all TCRbeta clonotypes obtained by the gDNA method from a handful of donors were computed using OLGA. TCRdb carries this immuneACCESS record with in-frame sequences only. Its versions omit some clonotypes, under half of them owing to an unresolved V gene in the studies checked, with the rest unexplained. V and J calls plus clone size are reproduced from that table; the DNA served to infer D and trimming. Here the sample has around 350,000 clones; around 67% occur a single time. Roughly a tenth of the sample goes to the ten largest clones.

The CDR3 holds 18 amino acids from the cysteine to the phenylalanine. Of the read, only the CDR3 DNA is kept; its 54 bases are in frame from base 1. V loses 6 bases, J loses 2 bases, and the germline ends lie 23 bases apart. Looking up the germline V gene yields CDR1 MDHEN and CDR2 SYDVKM. This chain is built from TRBV28 and TRBJ1-5, and TRBD1 may be the D gene, going by 5 matching bases. The sequenced material came from memory CD4+ T cells sorted from blood. This specimen's cell subset or site label, per the study, means: CD45RA-negative fraction. The receptor was isolated from a man between 25 and 39 years old in good health. This receptor has the CDR3 CASSPEGLQTLRNQPQHF. Here is the DNA: TGTGCCAGCAGCCCCGAGGGGTTACAGACTCTCCGCAATCAGCCCCAGCATTTT.